One T cell receptor beta chain is described in this entry. The entry originates in a study of T cells after yellow fever vaccination. TCRdb redid the calling of the 5' RACE reads with MiXCR, one entry per CDR3 protein. The sample lists under 200,000 distinct CDR3 sequences; 8% to 13% were seen once. The input for sequencing was CD8+ T cells sorted from PBMCs, taken 15 days after the yellow fever booster vaccination. The sequence was collected from a man younger than 35 who received the YFV17D yellow fever vaccine.

The CDR3 region is CASSQKQDANEKLFF. CDR3 coding DNA: TGTGCCAGCAGCCAAAAGCAGGACGCTAATGAAAAACTGTTTTTT. The chain couples TRBV3-1 to TRBJ1-4; unclear D gene. Germline-derived CDR1 and CDR2 are LGHDT and YNNKEL (reference sequence). The ends were cut back, 2 bases at V and 3 bases at J, with 10 bases in the middle. The CDR3 length is 15 residues.